This entry features one TCR beta chain sequence. Its specificity is unknown. This specimen belongs to a study of T cell repertoires in cytomegalovirus infection. Background on the study: Through public TCR beta signatures, both CMV infection and matching HLA type were indicated.

Study findings and constraints: Totalled public TCR beta family frequency picked out people who carried CMV plus the relevant HLA. HLA-C-restricted TCR beta clonotypes specific for CMV led the ex vivo response.

The CDR3 sequence is 14 residues long. Looked up from germline, CDR1 is MGHRA and CDR2 is YSYEKL. V lost 1 base to trimming and J lost 3 bases, with 9 bases between them. TCRdb reanalysed the reads using MiXCR and keeps one entry per CDR3 protein. The sample consists of around 100,000 distinct CDR3 sequences, around 40% of them appearing once. The starting material was CD8+ T cells from cultured PBMCs, obtained from culture after CMV antigen stimulation. This TCR derives from a human donor in good health (CMV status not recorded). Some clones in this sample may be carry-over from other donors' samples. The chain links TRBV4-1 to TRBJ1-1, with a tentative D call TRBD1 (5 bases). CDR3 sequence reads: CASSQAGGDTEAFF. In DNA, the CDR3 is TGCGCCAGCAGCCAAGCCGGGGGGGACACTGAAGCTTTCTTT.